A selection of T cell receptor beta chains follows, all from one sample in a study of blood T cell repertoires in COVID-19. Profiling relied on immunoSEQ multiplex PCR, and the TCRdb table lists in-frame clones only, not all of them. The sample lists about 54,000 clones; 90% were seen once. Sequencing used peripheral blood. These receptors all come from a middle-aged woman with active COVID-19. CDR3s include the opening cysteine and the closing phenylalanine or tryptophan. D genes are given only for firm matches.

d_call j_call v_call cdr3_aa
NA TRBJ1-1 TRBV27 CASQGVRRRGEAEAFF
TRBD2 TRBJ2-5 TRBV11-2 CASSRGVQETQYF
NA TRBJ1-4 TRBV4-1 CASSQLTTQDRLNEKLFF
NA TRBJ2-3 TRBV7-9 CASSPLSRGTDTQYF
TRBD2 TRBJ2-4 TRBV4-1 CASSQDTPSGGWAKNIQYF
TRBD1 TRBJ1-1 TRBV11-3 CASSRAGTGTTEAFF
TRBD1 TRBJ1-1 TRBV5-1 CASSSHTGVTAEAFF
NA TRBJ2-1 TRBV9 CASSVGDLYSHNEQFF
TRBD1 TRBJ1-3 TRBV6-5 CASTTDRGGNTIYF
TRBD2 TRBJ2-2 TRBV6-4 CASSDSAGGPGELFF
NA TRBJ2-2 TRBV15 CATSRDDKRTSDTGELFF
NA TRBJ2-3 TRBV7-8 CASSLASTDTQYF
TRBD1 TRBJ1-2 TRBV9 CASSVGGTGIGYTF
TRBD2 TRBJ2-3 TRBV6-2/TRBV6-3 CASSYPPSRAGGDTQYF
TRBD1 TRBJ2-7 TRBV11-3 CASSLDPARGRPPEQYF
TRBD1 TRBJ1-1 TRBV19 CASSPVDRGENTEAFF
NA TRBJ1-4 TRBV30 CAWSDFDEKLFF